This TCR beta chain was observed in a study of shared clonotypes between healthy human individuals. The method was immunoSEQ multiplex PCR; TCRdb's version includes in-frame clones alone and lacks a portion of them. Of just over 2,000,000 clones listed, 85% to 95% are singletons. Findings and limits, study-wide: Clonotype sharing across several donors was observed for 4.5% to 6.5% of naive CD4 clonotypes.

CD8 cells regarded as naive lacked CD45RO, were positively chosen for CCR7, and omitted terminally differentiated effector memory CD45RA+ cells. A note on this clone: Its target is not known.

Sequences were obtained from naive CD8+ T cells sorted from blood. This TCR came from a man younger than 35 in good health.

As DNA, the CDR3 is TGTGCCAGCAGTGAAGGACTAGCGGGAGGGAACTACGAGCAGTACTTC. Translated, it gives CASSEGLAGGNYEQYF. The V call is TRBV2, the J call TRBJ2-7; 14 positions match TRBD2. CDR3 length equals 16 residues. V was pared by 1 base and J by 3 bases, with 2 bases of the junction left unmatched. From germline, CDR1 is SNHLY and CDR2 FYNNEI.